The 22 T cell receptor beta chains reported below all come from one sample, sequenced in a study of T cell repertoires in cytomegalovirus infection. TCRdb re-analysed the reads in MiXCR, keeping a single row per CDR3 protein. The sample lists 150,000 or so distinct CDR3 sequences; more than 15% were seen once. Input material: CD8+ T cells from PBMCs. Receptors originate from a human donor in good health (CMV status not recorded). Some clones in this sample may be carry-over from other donors' samples.

This clonotype was detected only a few times. The chain joins TRBV28 to TRBJ2-1; 8 nucleotides match TRBD2. Germline CDR1 MDHEN, CDR2 SYDVKM. The ends lost 10 bases at V and 8 bases at J; junction bases unmatched: 7. This CDR3 region has 12 residues. The CDR3 region has the DNA TGTGCCACCGGACTAGCCGTCGATGAGCAGTTCTTC. Translated: CATGLAVDEQFF.

In its sample, this clonotype was seen a few times. The chain joins TRBV14 to TRBJ2-2; 7 bases line up with TRBD2. Germline lookup yields CDR1 SGHDN and CDR2 FVKESK. CDR3 length: 14 residues. V shed 4 bases, J shed 3 bases, and the junction held 2 bases outside the gene matches. The CDR3 coding sequence is TGTGCCAGCAGCCCCGGGAGGTACACCGGGGAGCTGTTTTTT. Protein: CASSPGRYTGELFF.

The chain uses TRBV6-6 and TRBJ2-1, with D maybe TRBD1 (5 bases). Germline loops: CDR1 MNHNY, CDR2 SVGAGI (reference sequence). The CDR3 is 14 residues long. Trimming left V 2 bases short and J 4 bases short, with 9 bases between. CDR3 in amino acids: CASSYAGIYNEQFF. The CDR3 DNA follows: TGTGCCAGCAGTTACGCAGGGATATACAATGAGCAGTTCTTC.

A remark on this clonotype: Being one base from a much bigger clone, this may be a read error. The chain carries TRBV7-2 and TRBJ1-2; D might be TRBD1 (6 bases). The V end lost 5 bases, the J end lost 4 bases, and 17 bases lay between the germline ends. This CDR3 spans 15 amino acids. The germline gives CDR1 SGHTA, CDR2 FQGNSA. The CDR3 here is CASSPPEQGRYGYTF. The CDR3 DNA reads as TGTGCCAGCAGCCCTCCGGAACAGGGCCGCTATGGCTACACCTTC.

The chain couples TRBV7-2 to TRBJ2-1, with 7 nucleotides matching TRBD2. V was pared by 2 bases and J by 4 bases, with 11 bases of the junction left unmatched. CDR3 length equals 17 residues. In germline, CDR1 is SGHTA, CDR2 FQGNSA. Here the CDR3 DNA reads TGTGCCAGCAGCTTATACCCCCCCCCGGGAGGATACAATGAGCAGTTCTTC. Translation gives CASSLYPPPGGYNEQFF. Complete variable domain (other parts from reference TRBV7-2 and TRBJ2-1): GAGVSQSPSNKVTEKGKDVELRCDPISGHTALYWYRQSLGQGLEFLIYFQGNSAPDKSGLPSDRFSAERTGGSVSTLTIQRTQQEDSAVYLCASSLYPPPGGYNEQFFGPGTRLTVL.

This sequence joins TRBV27 and TRBJ2-7, with D possibly being TRBD1 or TRBD2 (6 bases each). V lost 2 bases and J 4 bases, leaving 21 bases between the germline ends. The CDR3 extends over 17 amino acids. CDR1 MNHEY and CDR2 SMNVEV come from the germline V gene (reference sequence). The CDR3 is CASSLSLSGALSYEQYF. CDR3 in DNA: TGTGCCAGCAGTTTAAGTCTGTCGGGGGCGTTATCTTACGAGCAGTACTTC.

The CDR3 sequence is CASSLGFTEAFF. The CDR3 DNA reads TGTGCCAGCTCTCTCGGGTTTACTGAAGCTTTCTTT. This chain connects TRBV6-2 or TRBV6-3 to TRBJ1-1; D remains unclear. In germline, CDR1 is MNHEY, CDR2 SVGEGT. V was cut by 8 bases and J by 5 bases, with 12 bases left in between. The CDR3 covers 12 residues.

The CDR3 reads CAISRADDGELFF. The CDR3 DNA reads as TGTGCCATCAGTAGGGCAGATGACGGGGAGCTGTTTTTT. The chain uses TRBV10-3 and TRBJ2-2; D remains unclear. With 5 bases removed from V and 7 bases from J, the gap between germline ends came to 11 bases. This CDR3 has 13 residues. From germline, CDR1 is ENHRY and CDR2 SYGVKD.

The chain combines TRBV12-5 with TRBJ2-7; TRBD2 is a possible D gene (5 bases). Germline values: CDR1 LGHNT, CDR2 FRNRAP. V lost 1 base, J lost 5 bases, and 6 bases lay in between. The CDR3 runs 12 residues. The CDR3 sequence is CASGLGRDEQYF. The CDR3 nucleotides read TGTGCTAGTGGTTTGGGGCGGGACGAGCAGTACTTC. Complete variable domain (other parts from reference TRBV12-5 and TRBJ2-7): DARVTQTPRHKVTEMGQEVTMRCQPILGHNTVFWYRQTMMQGLELLAYFRNRAPLDDSGMPKDRFSAEMPDATLATLKIQPSEPRDSAVYFCASGLGRDEQYFGPGTRLTVT.

This clonotype was observed a few times. The V and J genes are TRBV14 and TRBJ2-7, with D perhaps matching TRBD2 (5 bases). V was trimmed by 4 bases and J by 0 bases, leaving 13 bases between them. This CDR3 comprises 15 residues. CDR1 is SGHDN and CDR2 is FVKESK in the germline V gene. This CDR3 is CASSPFSGSSYEQYF. Written as DNA, the CDR3 is TGTGCCAGCAGCCCGTTCAGCGGAAGCTCCTACGAGCAGTACTTC.

The rearrangement uses TRBV7-9 and TRBJ2-1; D is unresolved. Per germline, CDR1 SEHNR and CDR2 FQNEAQ (reference sequence). This CDR3 region has 12 residues. V shed 8 bases and J shed 5 bases, with 10 bases lying between them. The CDR3 spells CASHSDNNEQFF. The CDR3 coding sequence is TGTGCCAGCCACTCCGACAACAATGAGCAGTTCTTC.

V is TRBV29-1 and J is TRBJ1-1, with D uncertain. CDR1 and CDR2 (germline): SQVTM, ANQGSEA. The CDR3 loop spans 13 amino acids. V was cut by 1 base and J by 1 base, with 7 bases left in between. In DNA, the CDR3 is TGCAGCGTTGAAGTTACATCGAACACTGAAGCTTTCTTT. Its translation is CSVEVTSNTEAFF.

The chain carries TRBV2 and TRBJ1-2; unclear D gene. CDR3 length equals 13 residues. Germline loops: CDR1 SNHLY, CDR2 FYNNEI. V gave up 5 bases and J gave up 3 bases, with 10 bases separating them. CDR3 in amino acids: CASSYQEDYGYTF. The CDR3 DNA reads as TGTGCCAGCAGTTATCAGGAGGACTATGGCTACACCTTC.

This clonotype was seen repeatedly, ten times or more. The rearrangement uses TRBV7-8 and TRBJ2-2; D remains unclear. Germline V gene data show CDR1 as SGHVS and CDR2 as FQNEAQ. The CDR3 contains 13 residues. V was shortened by 5 bases and J by 9 bases, with 13 bases between the two germline ends. As DNA, the CDR3 is TGTGCCAGCAGCCTAAACAGCCTTCGGGAGCTGTTTTTT. It specifies CASSLNSLRELFF. Supplemented by reference TRBV7-8 and TRBJ2-2, the full variable domain reads GAGVSQSPRYKVAKRGQDVALRCDPISGHVSLFWYQQALGQGPEFLTYFQNEAQLDKSGLPSDRFFAERPEGSVSTLKIQRTQQEDSAVYLCASSLNSLRELFFGEGSRLTVL.

This clonotype has just a few counts. The genes are TRBV28 and TRBJ1-1, with TRBD1 matching 7 bases. Germline V gives CDR1 MDHEN, CDR2 SYDVKM. The CDR3 runs 14 residues. The V segment lost 7 bases and the J segment 5 bases; nucleotides outside the gene matches: 10. The DNA for the CDR3 is TGTGCCAGCATCCTGACAGGGACGAGGACTGAAGCTTTCTTT. This codes for CASILTGTRTEAFF.

This clonotype was counted between two and nine times. CDR3 DNA sequence: TGTGCCAGCAGTCTAGCGGGATGGTCCTCCTACGAGCAGTACTTC. Amino acids: CASSLAGWSSYEQYF. The chain links TRBV28 to TRBJ2-7; 9 positions match TRBD2. In germline, CDR1 is MDHEN, CDR2 SYDVKM. The length of the CDR3 is 15 residues. V shed 5 bases and J 0 bases; nucleotides not matched to a gene: 5.

There are many counts of this clonotype. This chain's CDR3 is CASSFVKAGIGVWPQHF. As DNA, the CDR3 is TGTGCCAGCAGCTTCGTCAAGGCCGGAATAGGGGTTTGGCCCCAGCATTTT. The gene calls are TRBV7-2 and TRBJ1-5, with a weak D call TRBD1 (5 bases). Trimming shortened V by 3 bases and J by 9 bases, and 24 bases separated the two germline ends. The CDR3 covers 17 residues. Germline lookup yields CDR1 SGHTA and CDR2 FQGNSA.

This clonotype was seen a few times. The V call is TRBV7-8, the J call TRBJ2-5, with a weak D call TRBD1 (6 bases). Germline lookup yields CDR1 SGHVS and CDR2 FQNEAQ. The ends were cut back, 3 bases at V and 5 bases at J, with 16 bases in the middle. This CDR3 is 15 amino acids long. This CDR3 reads CASSFTQGSGETQYF. CDR3 coding DNA: TGTGCCAGCAGCTTCACACAGGGAAGTGGGGAGACCCAGTACTTC.

The chain links TRBV19 to TRBJ1-2; 9 bases are shared with TRBD1. CDR3 length equals 13 residues. Per germline, CDR1 LNHDA and CDR2 SQIVND (reference sequence). V shed 6 bases and J 8 bases; nucleotides not matched to a gene: 7. CDR3 sequence reads: CASRRQGVDGYTF. The CDR3 DNA reads as TGTGCCAGTAGGAGACAGGGGGTCGACGGCTACACCTTC.

The chain uses TRBV20-1 and TRBJ1-5, with 7 bases matching TRBD1. Trimming removed 0 bases from V and 4 bases from J; junction bases left unmatched: 9. The CDR3 spans 16 residues. Germline V gene sequence: CDR1 DFQATT, CDR2 SNEGSKA (reference sequence). The CDR3 nucleotides read TGCAGTGCTAGAGATGCCGAGGGACAGAGAAATCAGCCCCAGCATTTT. Translation: CSARDAEGQRNQPQHF.

J is TRBJ2-2 and V is TRBV6-2 or TRBV6-3, with D tentatively TRBD1 (5 bases). The germline CDR1 and CDR2 sequences are MNHEY and SVGEGT. This CDR3 is 15 amino acids long. V lost 2 bases and J lost 1, with 8 bases in between. CDR3 protein: CASSYNGQNTGELFF. The CDR3 DNA reads TGTGCCAGCAGTTACAATGGACAGAACACCGGGGAGCTGTTTTTT.

This clonotype showed up just a few times. The genes are TRBV6-6 and TRBJ1-3; D is ambiguous. V lost 4 bases and J 7 bases, leaving 14 bases between the germline ends. There are 14 residues in the CDR3. Germline lookup yields CDR1 MNHNY and CDR2 SVGAGI (reference sequence). This chain's CDR3 is CASSSGPIPNTIYF. Written as DNA, the CDR3 is TGTGCCAGCAGTTCCGGACCTATCCCGAACACCATATATTTT.